These T cell receptor beta chains were read from a single sample in a study of OX40 agonist ivuxolimab in advanced cancers. This table comes from immunoSEQ multiplex PCR, and its TCRdb copy is limited to in-frame clones, with some not included. The data hold roughly 90,000 clones, with roughly 90% observed a single time. This sample comprised CD4+ or CD8+ T cells sorted from blood, obtained in a trial of the OX40 agonist ivuxolimab. These receptors all come from an adult with an advanced solid tumor such as melanoma, head and neck, liver or kidney cancer. CDR3s include the opening cysteine and the closing phenylalanine or tryptophan. Each record gives: CDR3 DNA, CDR3 protein, clone size, J gene, V gene, D gene. D genes are given only for firm matches. For some rows the clone size is stated as once, few or many, or as a class when expanded; others skip it.

cdr3_nt: TGTGCCAGCAGCCATCCTTCGAGCGCAACTAATGAAAAACTGTTTTTT; cdr3_aa: CASSHPSSATNEKLFF; clone_size: .; j_call: TRBJ1-4; v_call: TRBV5-5; d_call: .
cdr3_nt: TGTGCCAGCAGCGACAGGGGCAGCTCACCCCTCCACTTT; cdr3_aa: CASSDRGSSPLHF; clone_size: .; j_call: TRBJ1-6; v_call: TRBV6-6; d_call: TRBD1
cdr3_nt: TGTGCCAGCAGCCAGGTACTTAGACAGGGGGGGCCTGAAGCTTTCTTT; cdr3_aa: CASSQVLRQGGPEAFF; clone_size: .; j_call: TRBJ1-1; v_call: TRBV4-2; d_call: TRBD1
cdr3_nt: TGTGCCAGCAGCTTAAACCACAATGTGGGCTACACCTTC; cdr3_aa: CASSLNHNVGYTF; clone_size: .; j_call: TRBJ1-2; v_call: TRBV7-2; d_call: .
cdr3_nt: TGTGCCATCAGTGACCGGGACAGGGGGTCCTACGAGCAGTACTTC; cdr3_aa: CAISDRDRGSYEQYF; clone_size: .; j_call: TRBJ2-7; v_call: TRBV10-3; d_call: TRBD1
cdr3_nt: TGTGCCAGCTGGCCGGGACAGGGGGCCTCTGAGCAGTACTTC; cdr3_aa: CASWPGQGASEQYF; clone_size: few; j_call: TRBJ2-7; v_call: TRBV6-1; d_call: TRBD1
cdr3_nt: TGTGCCTGGGGGGCCGTGGGATCACCCCTCCACTTT; cdr3_aa: CAWGAVGSPLHF; clone_size: .; j_call: TRBJ1-6; v_call: TRBV30; d_call: .
cdr3_nt: TGTGCCAGCCGTCCCCAGCCGGGACAGGGGTGGGTTGGGTTCTCACCCCTCCACTTT; cdr3_aa: CASRPQPGQGWVGFSPLHF; clone_size: once; j_call: TRBJ1-6; v_call: TRBV21-1; d_call: .
cdr3_nt: TGTGCCAGCAGCTTAGCCTTGTACACTGAAGCTTTCTTT; cdr3_aa: CASSLALYTEAFF; clone_size: .; j_call: TRBJ1-1; v_call: TRBV7-9; d_call: .
cdr3_nt: TGTGCCAGCAGCCCCTCTCCGTCGGGTCAGCCCCAGCATTTT; cdr3_aa: CASSPSPSGQPQHF; clone_size: many; j_call: TRBJ1-5; v_call: TRBV7-2; d_call: .
cdr3_nt: TGCGCCAGCAGCTCCGACAGAGGTGTAGGAAACACCATATATTTT; cdr3_aa: CASSSDRGVGNTIYF; clone_size: .; j_call: TRBJ1-3; v_call: TRBV5-1; d_call: .